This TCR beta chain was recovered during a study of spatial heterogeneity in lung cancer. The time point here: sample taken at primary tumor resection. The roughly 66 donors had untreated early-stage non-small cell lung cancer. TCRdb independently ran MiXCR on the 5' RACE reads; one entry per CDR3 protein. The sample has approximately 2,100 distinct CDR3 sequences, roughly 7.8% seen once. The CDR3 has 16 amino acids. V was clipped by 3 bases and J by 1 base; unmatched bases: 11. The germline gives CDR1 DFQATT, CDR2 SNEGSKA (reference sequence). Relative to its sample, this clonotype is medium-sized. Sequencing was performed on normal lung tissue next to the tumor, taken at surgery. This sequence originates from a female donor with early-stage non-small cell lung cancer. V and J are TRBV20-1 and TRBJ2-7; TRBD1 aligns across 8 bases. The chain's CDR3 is CSASLSSGQVSYEQYF. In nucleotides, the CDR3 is TGCAGTGCTAGCCTATCCTCGGGACAGGTTTCCTACGAGCAGTACTTC.